This TCR beta chain was identified during a study of cytomegalovirus exposure and HLA in healthy donors. There are 15 residues in the CDR3. Per the germline V gene, CDR1 is MDHEN and CDR2 is SYDVKM. V shed 7 bases and J shed 3 bases, with 19 bases lying between them. The primer mix had 60 Vbeta and 13 Jbeta primers. Clones were sequenced by immunoSEQ multiplex PCR, and TCRdb holds only the in-frame ones, with some missing. The sample contains over 75,000 clones, 60% to 80% of which appear only once. The rearrangement links TRBV28 to TRBJ2-7; perhaps TRBD1 as D (7 bases). Input material: PBMCs. This TCR derives from a female donor in good health and CMV-seronegative. The DNA for the CDR3 is TGTGCCAGCACCCTGGGGGGACAGAACCTCTACGAGCAGTACTTC. It encodes CASTLGGQNLYEQYF.